The rows below give T cell receptor beta chains drawn from one sample of a study of identical twins. TCRdb re-called the 5' RACE reads through MiXCR, storing one row per CDR3 protein. Here the sample spans approximately 680,000 distinct CDR3 sequences, roughly 7.2% being singletons. These same records also appear under a second study, on yellow fever vaccine responses in identical twins.

Sequencing was carried out using PBMCs. Receptors originate from a young woman in good health. Each CDR3 is given with its conserved first and last residue. Fields, in order: clone size, V gene, J gene, D gene, CDR3 protein, CDR3 DNA. The D gene is left open where the match is weak. The size entry is marked missing in some rows and otherwise reads once, few, many or a size class.

abundance: few
v_gene: TRBV24-1
j_gene: TRBJ2-1
d_gene: .
CDR3aa: CATSDGDPRFTYNEQFF
CDR3nt: TGTGCCACCAGTGATGGGGACCCGCGTTTTACCTACAATGAGCAGTTCTTC

abundance: many
v_gene: TRBV12-3/TRBV12-4
j_gene: TRBJ1-2
d_gene: .
CDR3aa: CASSFQTGPYGYTF
CDR3nt: TGTGCCAGCAGTTTTCAGACAGGACCCTATGGCTACACCTTC

abundance: many
v_gene: TRBV6-5
j_gene: TRBJ1-2
d_gene: TRBD1
CDR3aa: CASRKQGYGYTF
CDR3nt: TGTGCCAGCAGAAAACAGGGGTATGGCTACACCTTC

abundance: .
v_gene: TRBV29-1
j_gene: TRBJ2-7
d_gene: .
CDR3aa: CSVESGIGGDEQYF
CDR3nt: TGCAGCGTTGAGTCGGGGATAGGAGGGGACGAGCAGTACTTC

abundance: many
v_gene: TRBV29-1
j_gene: TRBJ1-1
d_gene: .
CDR3aa: CSVEVNTEAFF
CDR3nt: TGCAGCGTGGAGGTGAACACTGAAGCTTTCTTT

abundance: many
v_gene: TRBV29-1
j_gene: TRBJ2-1
d_gene: .
CDR3aa: CSARKGTPPSDEQFF
CDR3nt: TGCAGCGCCAGAAAGGGGACCCCCCCCAGCGATGAGCAGTTCTTC

abundance: many
v_gene: TRBV6-1
j_gene: TRBJ1-5
d_gene: TRBD1
CDR3aa: CASSPRQGSNQPQHF
CDR3nt: TGTGCCAGCAGCCCCCGACAGGGTAGCAATCAGCCCCAGCATTTT

abundance: .
v_gene: TRBV28
j_gene: TRBJ2-5
d_gene: .
CDR3aa: CASRGGTVAGETQYF
CDR3nt: TGTGCCAGCAGGGGGGGGACAGTGGCGGGGGAGACCCAGTACTTC

abundance: many
v_gene: TRBV12-3/TRBV12-4
j_gene: TRBJ2-1
d_gene: TRBD2
CDR3aa: CASSRRTSGSSNEQFF
CDR3nt: TGTGCCAGCAGCCGTCGGACTAGCGGGAGCTCCAATGAGCAGTTCTTC

abundance: many
v_gene: TRBV24-1
j_gene: TRBJ2-1
d_gene: .
CDR3aa: CATSDLTKGPGGEQFF
CDR3nt: TGTGCCACCAGTGATTTAACGAAGGGCCCCGGAGGCGAGCAGTTCTTC

abundance: few
v_gene: TRBV12-3/TRBV12-4
j_gene: TRBJ2-7
d_gene: TRBD1
CDR3aa: CASTYDRVTYEQYF
CDR3nt: TGTGCCAGCACCTATGACAGGGTAACCTACGAGCAGTACTTC

abundance: many
v_gene: TRBV12-3/TRBV12-4
j_gene: TRBJ2-1
d_gene: TRBD2
CDR3aa: CASSVHSGRAGPFF
CDR3nt: TGTGCCAGCAGTGTCCATAGCGGGAGGGCCGGGCCGTTCTTC

abundance: few
v_gene: TRBV5-4
j_gene: TRBJ1-1
d_gene: .
CDR3aa: CASKSSYTQANTEAFF
CDR3nt: TGTGCCAGCAAATCGAGTTATACGCAGGCGAACACTGAAGCTTTCTTT

abundance: many
v_gene: TRBV4-1
j_gene: TRBJ1-4
d_gene: .
CDR3aa: CASSQAGQGREKLFF
CDR3nt: TGCGCCAGCAGCCAAGCGGGGCAGGGCAGGGAAAAACTGTTTTTT

abundance: few
v_gene: TRBV15
j_gene: TRBJ1-6
d_gene: .
CDR3aa: CATSRDQASPLHF
CDR3nt: TGTGCCACCAGCAGAGATCAGGCTTCACCCCTCCACTTT

abundance: many
v_gene: TRBV5-1
j_gene: TRBJ2-1
d_gene: .
CDR3aa: CASSRTSSYNEQFF
CDR3nt: TGCGCCAGCAGCCGGACATCCTCCTACAATGAGCAGTTCTTC

abundance: .
v_gene: TRBV7-2
j_gene: TRBJ1-2
d_gene: .
CDR3aa: CASSKYTGVYGYTF
CDR3nt: TGTGCCAGCAGCAAATACACTGGTGTCTATGGCTACACCTTC